This T cell receptor (beta chain) is from a study of CD8 T cells in Susac syndrome. Regarding the study as a whole: As acknowledged by the study, its TCR sequencing and HLA analysis included a relatively small number of individuals.

Worth noting for this clonotype: What it recognizes is unknown.

Random hexamers served to reverse transcribe roughly 0.5 to 1 ug RNA. Amplification of TCR beta CDR3 was carried out by immunoSEQ multiplex PCR, which covered 54 Vbeta and 13 Jbeta segments. TCRdb processed the immunoSEQ multiplex PCR reads anew with MiXCR; each CDR3 protein has one entry. The table has hundreds of thousands of distinct CDR3 sequences, 95% seen once; the top ten hold 0.085% to 0.095%. Peripheral blood CD8+ and CD4+ T cells were profiled by TCR beta sequencing. TEMRA cells were FACS-enriched, while CD8+ and CD4+ T cells were negatively isolated. Germline CDR1 and CDR2: SQVTM and ANQGSEA. The CDR3 has 13 amino acids. V dropped 2 bases and J dropped 1 base, with 8 bases sitting between them.

This TCR was recovered from a human donor with multiple sclerosis. This chain uses TRBV29-1 with TRBJ2-5; no clear D. The sample was CD4+ T cells from PBMCs. The CDR3 DNA reads as TGCAGCGTTGAATACTTGGCCCAAGAGACCCAGTACTTC. Amino acid sequence: CSVEYLAQETQYF.